This T cell receptor beta chain was recorded in a study of T cell repertoires in cytomegalovirus infection (dated by TCRdb to between 2019 and 2020). Background for the entire study: The peptide stimulations were aimed at well-studied HLA-B-restricted epitopes as well as recently identified HLA-C-restricted CMV epitopes, whose presentation resists viral immunomodulation. The HLA type of each donor mattered for the analysis, because public TCR beta signatures pointed to carriage of CMV infection along with the matching HLA type. Study-level results and caveats: In both this cohort and an independent cohort of 352 donors, the cumulative frequency of public TCR beta family members distinguished carriers of CMV infection plus the relevant HLA type. The ex vivo response was dominated by HLA-C-restricted CMV-specific TCR beta clonotypes, which also provided the single most frequent clonotype in two of eight donors.

For this clonotype: The antigen it binds to is not known. Base qualities are not provided; no much larger clone lies one nucleotide away.

TCRdb records Illumina HiSeq 1500 as the sequencer. Through fastp at Q25 and MiXCR, TCRdb rebuilt clones from the public reads, retaining in-frame beta chains. Each record represents a unique CDR3 protein, reported with the most common genes and DNA among its rows. The sample yields hundreds of thousands of distinct CDR3 sequences; approximately 31% were counted once. The ten top clones hold 13% of the sample. Trimming accounts for 3 bases at V and 6 bases at J, while the number of junction bases matched to no gene is 4. The CDR3 goes from the cysteine to the phenylalanine over 14 residues. Only the CDR3 DNA stays, 42 bases, in frame from base 1. In light of the paper, this sample's treatment or condition label describes: in vitro stimulation with specific CMV peptide epitopes to enrich CMV-specific T cells.

This clonotype originated in a human donor in good health (CMV status not recorded). Some clones in this sample may be carry-over from other donors' samples. The rearranged chain carries TRBV12-3 or TRBV12-4 and TRBJ1-2; a stretch of 10 junction bases matches TRBD1. Sequencing was performed on cultured CD8+ T cells from PBMCs, taken from culture after CMV antigen stimulation. The DNA reads TGTGCCAGCAGTTTGACAGGGGGCGACAATGGCTACACCTTC. Translated, it gives CASSLTGGDNGYTF.